What follows are 31 T cell receptor beta chains derived from one specimen sequenced in a study of T cells in Graves' hyperthyroidism and ophthalmopathy. The source material, RNA transcripts, was used to amplify TCR beta CDR3 regions. A set of HTBI primers served as the primers for a first-round RT-PCR of the TCR CDR3. TCRdb re-called the multiplex PCR reads with MiXCR, one entry per CDR3 protein. The top ten clones hold 34% of a sample with about 640,000 distinct CDR3 sequences, less than 25% of them seen once. Sequencing input: blood. Receptors were obtained from a man aged 30-40 years with Graves' ophthalmopathy.

This clonotype is a singleton in its sample. This may be a read error: a much more frequent sequence differs by one nucleotide. The J gene is TRBJ1-5, the V gene TRBV28, with TRBD1 identical over 10 bases. J was trimmed by 6 bases and V by 4 bases; bases with no gene match: 6. Germline lookup yields CDR1 MDHEN and CDR2 SYDVKM. The CDR3 has 15 residues. The CDR3 sequence: CASSSADRGLQPQHF. The CDR3 DNA follows: TGTGCCAGCAGTTCGGCCGACAGGGGGCTTCAGCCCCAGCATTTT.

This chain's CDR3 is CASRGGQANYGYTF. In nucleotides, the CDR3 is TGTGCCAGCAGGGGAGGACAGGCTAACTATGGCTACACCTTC. The chain links TRBV6-1 to TRBJ1-2; 7 nucleotides align to TRBD1. The CDR3 sequence is 14 residues long. The V and J ends lost 6 bases and 0 bases, in that order; junction bases with no gene match: 4. Germline lookup yields CDR1 MNHNS and CDR2 SASEGT.

About this clonotype: Sequence at one end of the junction differs from germline and may be a read error. As DNA, the CDR3 is TGCGCCAGCAGTGGGTTAACAGGGGGCTCCTACGAGCAGTACTTC. Its translation is CASSGLTGGSYEQYF. The V gene is TRBV6-1, the J gene TRBJ2-7; 8 bases agree with TRBD1. Germline CDR1 MNHNS, CDR2 SASEGT. This CDR3 comprises 15 residues.

The chain combines TRBV28 with TRBJ2-6, with 9 bases fitting TRBD1. The J segment lost 1 base and the V segment lost 7 bases, leaving 14 bases of the junction unmatched. CDR3 length equals 19 residues. The V gene's germline CDR1 is MDHEN and CDR2 SYDVKM. CDR3 sequence reads: CASKGNTGTGRSGANVLTF. CDR3 DNA sequence: TGTGCCAGCAAAGGAAATACCGGGACAGGGAGGTCTGGGGCCAACGTCCTGACTTTC.

This clonotype came up a few times. This sequence joins TRBV6-2 or TRBV6-3 and TRBJ2-7, with D possibly being TRBD1 (6 bases). The germline CDR1 and CDR2 sequences are MNHEY and SVGEGT. The CDR3 covers 15 residues. Trimming took 0 bases from V and 6 from J, leaving 15 bases between them. The CDR3, as DNA: TGTGCCAGCAGTTACTCGGCACAGGGCCTCGCCGAGCAGTACTTC. Translated: CASSYSAQGLAEQYF.

V usage is TRBV7-9 and J usage is TRBJ2-1, with D possibly matching TRBD2 (6 bases). Germline CDR1 and CDR2: SEHNR and FQNEAQ (reference sequence). The CDR3 length is 14 residues. Trimming took 3 bases from V and 9 from J, leaving 15 bases between them. CDR3 amino acids: CASSFARDLLEQFF. For the CDR3, the DNA is TGTGCCAGCAGCTTCGCGCGGGATCTCCTTGAGCAGTTCTTC.

This clonotype came up many times. The V call is TRBV28, the J call TRBJ2-5; no clear D. Germline V CDR1 and CDR2: MDHEN, SYDVKM. The CDR3 contains 15 residues. Trimming took off 2 bases at V and 5 bases at J, with 15 bases between the two ends. CDR3 coding DNA: TGTGCCAGCAGTTTAAATAATAGGTTTGGGGAGACCCAGTACTTC. This gives the protein CASSLNNRFGETQYF.

This rearrangement joins TRBV6-2 or TRBV6-3 to TRBJ1-1, with 8 bases aligning to TRBD1. CDR1 is MNHEY, CDR2 SVGEGT, per germline. The CDR3 totals 16 residues. V shed 2 bases and J 1 base; nucleotides not matched to a gene: 6. The CDR3 DNA is TGTGCCAGCAGTTACCGGACAGGGAATAAGAACACTGAAGCTTTCTTT. It yields the protein CASSYRTGNKNTEAFF.

This clonotype was counted at least ten times. V usage is TRBV18 and J usage is TRBJ1-3; TRBD1 matches at 8 bases. The CDR3 is made up of 14 amino acids. V shed 5 bases and J 4 bases; nucleotides not matched to a gene: 4. Germline assignment: CDR1 KGHSH and CDR2 LQKENI. The CDR3 reads CASSSDRAGNTIYF. The CDR3 nucleotides are TGTGCCAGCTCATCGGACAGGGCGGGAAACACCATATATTTT.

This clonotype was found many times. The chain employs TRBV18 and TRBJ1-3, with a tentative D call TRBD1 (5 bases). The CDR3 covers 14 residues. Trimming removed 3 bases from V and 4 bases from J, with 10 bases in between. In germline, CDR1 is KGHSH, CDR2 LQKENI. The DNA of the CDR3 is TGTGCCAGCTCACCGTCAGGGCAAGGAAACACCATATATTTT. Amino acids: CASSPSGQGNTIYF.

The CDR3 DNA follows: TGCAGTGCTACGGAAGACGGGTTCTACGAGCAGTACTTC. Translation gives CSATEDGFYEQYF. The gene calls are TRBV20-1 and TRBJ2-7; no reliable D call. From germline, CDR1 is DFQATT and CDR2 SNEGSKA (reference sequence). With 4 bases removed from V and 3 bases from J, the gap between germline ends came to 13 bases. The CDR3 contains 13 residues.

This clonotype appeared once. The rearrangement uses TRBV19 and TRBJ1-5; tentatively, D is TRBD1 (5 bases). CDR3 size: 14 residues. The germline CDR1 and CDR2 sequences are LNHDA and SQIVND (reference sequence). V lost 2 bases to trimming and J lost 1 base, with 6 bases between them. CDR3 DNA sequence: TGTGCCAGTAGTATATGGGACAGCAATCAGCCCCAGCATTTT. Translating gives CASSIWDSNQPQHF.

This clonotype was seen a few times. V usage is TRBV5-1 and J usage is TRBJ2-1; D could derive from TRBD1 or TRBD2 (5 bases each). V lost 3 bases to trimming and J lost 4 bases, with 11 bases between them. Germline CDR1 reads SGHRS; CDR2 reads YFSETQ. The CDR3 consists of 14 residues. CDR3 amino acids: CASSYGDAYNEQFF. CDR3 DNA: TGCGCCAGCAGCTACGGGGACGCGTACAATGAGCAGTTCTTC.

This clonotype was seen more than once but under ten times. The V call is TRBV7-2, the J call TRBJ2-1, with D maybe TRBD2 (5 bases). V lost 4 bases, J lost 3 bases, and 16 bases lay in between. The germline CDR1 and CDR2 sequences are SGHTA and FQGNSA. The CDR3 runs to 16 residues. The CDR3 DNA is TGTGCCAGCAGCTCGCGGACTCAGGCTCTCTACAATGAGCAGTTCTTC. It specifies CASSSRTQALYNEQFF.

This clonotype was counted at least ten times. The chain recombines TRBV28 with TRBJ1-2; D not resolved. Trimming pared 5 bases from V and 8 bases from J, leaving 24 bases between. CDR1 and CDR2 from the germline V gene are MDHEN and SYDVKM. CDR3 length: 16 amino acids. The CDR3 DNA sequence: TGTGCCAGCAGTCTTTCGCAGCCGAGACAAGCATCGGGCTACACCTTC. Its protein product is CASSLSQPRQASGYTF.

This clonotype was detected a few times. V and J are TRBV28 and TRBJ2-7, with a possible D match to TRBD1 (5 bases). Trimming stripped 9 bases from V and 2 bases from J, with 14 bases between. In germline, CDR1 is MDHEN, CDR2 SYDVKM. The CDR3 consists of 13 residues. The CDR3 coding sequence is TGTGCCAGTAGTGAGAAGGACACCTACGAGCAGTACTTC. This gives the protein CASSEKDTYEQYF. Looking up the rest from reference TRBV28 and TRBJ2-7 gives the full variable domain: DVKVTQSSRYLVKRTGEKVFLECVQDMDHENMFWYRQDPGLGLRLIYFSYDVKMKEKGDIPEGYSVSREKKERFSLILESASTNQTSMYLCASSEKDTYEQYFGPGTRLTVT.

This clonotype has ten or more counts. The J gene is TRBJ2-1, the V gene TRBV11-2; D possibly corresponds to TRBD1 (6 bases). CDR3 length: 12 amino acids. The germline V and J ends were trimmed by 8 bases and 6 bases, with 11 bases remaining between them. CDR1 is SGHAT and CDR2 is FQNNGV in the germline V gene. The CDR3 DNA is TGTGCCAGCGTGCGACAGGTCAATGAGCAGTTCTTC. Translation: CASVRQVNEQFF.

A few counts support this clonotype. The rearrangement uses TRBV28 and TRBJ2-2, with 7 bases identical to TRBD2. The CDR3 spans 17 residues. CDR1 and CDR2 (germline): MDHEN, SYDVKM. V lost 7 bases and J lost 4; bases outside the gene matches: 15. The CDR3 protein is CASTTSSRGRGTGELFF. The DNA of the CDR3 is TGTGCCAGCACCACCTCATCTCGAGGGAGGGGCACCGGGGAGCTGTTTTTT.

This clonotype was observed many times. The chain combines TRBV3-1 with TRBJ2-1; TRBD2 agrees at 8 bases. Trimming removed 0 bases from V and 6 bases from J; junction bases left unmatched: 4. The CDR3 is 15 residues long. Per germline, CDR1 LGHDT and CDR2 YNNKEL (reference sequence). In DNA, the CDR3 is TGTGCCAGCAGCCAAGACCCAGCGGGAGTCAATGAGCAGTTCTTC. It yields the protein CASSQDPAGVNEQFF.

This clonotype has only one observation. The V gene is TRBV24-1, the J gene TRBJ1-1, with D uncertain. Germline CDR1 and CDR2: KGHDR and SFDVKD. The ends were cut back, 4 bases at V and 10 bases at J, with 9 bases in the middle. This CDR3 contains 11 residues. The CDR3 protein is CATSEAGRAFF. CDR3 DNA sequence: TGTGCCACCAGTGAGGCCGGACGAGCTTTCTTT.

V and J are TRBV4-1 and TRBJ2-1; D might be TRBD2 (6 bases). Trimming cost V 4 bases and J 1 base, with 14 bases left between them. Germline V CDR1 and CDR2: MGHRA, YSYEKL. This CDR3 region has 16 residues. CDR3 sequence reads: CASSRGLPPSYNEQFF. The CDR3 DNA follows: TGCGCCAGCAGCCGAGGACTACCGCCTTCCTACAATGAGCAGTTCTTC.

V and J are TRBV15 and TRBJ2-5, with D perhaps TRBD1 (6 bases). Between the trimmed V and J ends, which lost 1 base and 2 bases, there was a span of 14 bases. This CDR3 region has 16 residues. The germline gives CDR1 LNHNV, CDR2 YYDKDF (reference sequence). CDR3 sequence (DNA): TGTGCCACCAGCAGAGGAAACAGGGTAAAGCAAGAGACCCAGTACTTC. It translates to CATSRGNRVKQETQYF. Based on the CDR3 plus reference TRBV15 and TRBJ2-5, the full variable domain is DAMVIQNPRYQVTQFGKPVTLSCSQTLNHNVMYWYQQKSSQAPKLLFHYYDKDFNNEADTPDNFQSRRPNTSFCFLDIRSPGLGDTAMYLCATSRGNRVKQETQYFGPGTRLLVL.

This clonotype was recorded at least ten times. This chain uses TRBV20-1 with TRBJ2-1; 7 nucleotides match TRBD2. The junction had 11 bases not matched to a gene; V was cut back by 1 base and J by 2 bases. CDR1 and CDR2 from the germline V gene are DFQATT and SNEGSKA (reference sequence). There are 17 residues in the CDR3. The CDR3 sequence is CSARVRLASGPYNEQFF. The CDR3 nucleotides are TGCAGTGCTAGAGTACGACTAGCCTCTGGCCCCTACAATGAGCAGTTCTTC.

The chain has TRBV7-2 and TRBJ2-4; the D gene could be TRBD1 or TRBD2 (6 bases each). CDR3 length: 16 residues. V was shortened by 6 bases and J by 3 bases, with 18 bases between the two germline ends. Germline V gene sequence: CDR1 SGHTA, CDR2 FQGNSA. CDR3 DNA sequence: TGTGCCAGCAGTCGAGACGGGGGCGCGGGCAAAAACATTCAGTACTTC. As protein: CASSRDGGAGKNIQYF. The full variable domain, completed using reference TRBV7-2 and TRBJ2-4, is GAGVSQSPSNKVTEKGKDVELRCDPISGHTALYWYRQSLGQGLEFLIYFQGNSAPDKSGLPSDRFSAERTGGSVSTLTIQRTQQEDSAVYLCASSRDGGAGKNIQYFGAGTRLSVL.

The chain has TRBV6-1 and TRBJ2-3; a weak D match, TRBD2 (5 bases). V was trimmed by 5 bases and J by 6 bases, leaving 12 bases between them. Per the germline V gene, CDR1 is MNHNS and CDR2 is SASEGT. The CDR3 loop spans 13 amino acids. The CDR3 loop reads CASSHPPGDTQYF. The CDR3 nucleotides are TGTGCCAGCAGTCACCCCCCGGGGGATACGCAGTATTTT.

This clonotype appeared a few times. V usage is TRBV20-1 and J usage is TRBJ1-5; no clear D. V was cut by 6 bases and J by 7 bases, with 13 bases left in between. CDR1 DFQATT and CDR2 SNEGSKA come from the germline V gene (reference sequence). CDR3 length: 12 residues. In DNA, the CDR3 is TGCAGTGCCCCGGGGATCGAGCAGCCCCAGCATTTT. Protein product: CSAPGIEQPQHF.

The chain carries TRBV6-1 and TRBJ2-1; D may match TRBD1 or TRBD2 (5 bases each). Germline CDR1 reads MNHNS; CDR2 reads SASEGT. Deletions cut 7 bases from V and 2 bases from J, with 21 bases between. This CDR3 has 17 residues. The chain's CDR3 is CASNSPGRRIAYNEQFF. CDR3 in DNA: TGTGCCAGCAATTCACCGGGACGGAGAATAGCCTACAATGAGCAGTTCTTC.

This clonotype has at least ten counts. The genes are TRBV11-2 and TRBJ2-7; D might be TRBD1 (5 bases). The CDR3 spans 14 residues. Germline V gene lookup returns CDR1 SGHAT and CDR2 FQNNGV. The ends were cut back, 5 bases at V and 6 bases at J, with 17 bases in the middle. In DNA, the CDR3 is TGTGCCAGCAGCCCTAAATGGACACTTTCCGAGCAGTACTTC. It translates to CASSPKWTLSEQYF.

The chain joins TRBV6-1 to TRBJ2-2; 7 nucleotides line up with TRBD2. This CDR3 spans 16 amino acids. The trim removed 6 bases at V and 3 bases at J, leaving 10 bases unmatched. Germline V gene sequence: CDR1 MNHNS, CDR2 SASEGT. The CDR3 is CASSRLATTYTGELFF. DNA for the CDR3: TGTGCCAGCAGCCGACTAGCCACTACGTACACCGGGGAGCTGTTTTTT.

The rearrangement uses TRBV7-3 and TRBJ2-1, with a tentative D call TRBD2 (6 bases). The germline gives CDR1 SGHTA, CDR2 FQGTGA. This CDR3 is 16 amino acids long. V was cut by 1 base and J by 9 bases, with 19 bases left in between. CDR3 sequence reads: CASSLSRSTGGGEQFF. CDR3 DNA sequence: TGTGCCAGCAGCTTAAGCAGGTCAACCGGGGGTGGTGAGCAGTTCTTC.

This rearrangement joins TRBV20-1 to TRBJ1-5, with 11 bases matching TRBD1. Germline lookup yields CDR1 DFQATT and CDR2 SNEGSKA (reference sequence). V shed 2 bases, J shed 9 bases, and the junction held 6 bases outside the gene matches. The CDR3 is 14 amino acids. The CDR3: CSARQDRGLRPQHF. For the CDR3, the DNA is TGCAGTGCTAGACAGGACAGGGGGCTTAGGCCCCAGCATTTT.